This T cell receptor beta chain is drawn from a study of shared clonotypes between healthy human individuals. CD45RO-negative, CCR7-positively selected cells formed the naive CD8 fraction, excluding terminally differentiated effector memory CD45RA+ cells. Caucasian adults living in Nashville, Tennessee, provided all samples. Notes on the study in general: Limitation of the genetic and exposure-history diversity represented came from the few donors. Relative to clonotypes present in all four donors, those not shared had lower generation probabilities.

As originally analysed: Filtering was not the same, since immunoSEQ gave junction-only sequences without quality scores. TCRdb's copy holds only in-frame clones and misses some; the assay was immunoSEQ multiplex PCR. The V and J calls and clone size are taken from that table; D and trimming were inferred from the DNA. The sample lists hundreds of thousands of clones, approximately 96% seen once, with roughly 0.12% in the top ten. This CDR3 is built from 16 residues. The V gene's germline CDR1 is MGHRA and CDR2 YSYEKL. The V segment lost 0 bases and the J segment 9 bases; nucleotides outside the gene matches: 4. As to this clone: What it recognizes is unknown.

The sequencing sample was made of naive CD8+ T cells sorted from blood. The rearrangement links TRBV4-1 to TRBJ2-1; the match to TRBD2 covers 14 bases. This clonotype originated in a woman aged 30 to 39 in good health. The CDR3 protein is CASSQEGLAGGPEQFF. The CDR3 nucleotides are TGCGCCAGCAGCCAAGAAGGACTAGCGGGAGGCCCTGAGCAGTTCTTC.